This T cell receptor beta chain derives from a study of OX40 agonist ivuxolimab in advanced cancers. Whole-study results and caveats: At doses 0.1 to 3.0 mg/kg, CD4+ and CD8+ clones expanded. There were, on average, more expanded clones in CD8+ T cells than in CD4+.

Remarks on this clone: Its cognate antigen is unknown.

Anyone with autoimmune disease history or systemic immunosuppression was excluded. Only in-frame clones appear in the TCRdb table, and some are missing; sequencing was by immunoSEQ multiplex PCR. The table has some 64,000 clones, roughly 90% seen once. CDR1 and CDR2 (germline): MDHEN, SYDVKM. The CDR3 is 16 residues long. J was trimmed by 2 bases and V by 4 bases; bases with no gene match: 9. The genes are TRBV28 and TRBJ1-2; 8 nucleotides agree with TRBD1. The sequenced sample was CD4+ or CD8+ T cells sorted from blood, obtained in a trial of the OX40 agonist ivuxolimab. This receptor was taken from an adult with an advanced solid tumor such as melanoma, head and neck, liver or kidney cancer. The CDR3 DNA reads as TGTGCCAGCAGTTCAATACAAGGACAGGGCAACTATGGCTACACCTTC. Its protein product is CASSSIQGQGNYGYTF.